Each of the 3 T cell receptor beta chains below was sequenced from the same sample in a study of cytomegalovirus exposure and HLA in healthy donors. With 60 Vbeta and 13 Jbeta primers, the PCR was carried out. The data were produced by immunoSEQ multiplex PCR, yet TCRdb's version contains in-frame clones alone and is incomplete. The sample has some 150,000 clones; 70% to 90% are singletons. Sequencing used PBMCs. The receptor set was obtained from a woman in her thirties or forties in good health and CMV-seropositive.

This clone was recorded only once. In DNA form, the CDR3 reads TGTGCCAGCAGCACCCGGCGGGGGGAAACCTATGGCTACACCTTC. This encodes CASSTRRGETYGYTF. V is TRBV4-2 and J is TRBJ1-2, with D perhaps TRBD1 (5 bases). Germline values: CDR1 LGHNA, CDR2 YNFKEQ. The V gene lost 5 bases and the J gene lost 4 bases, with 17 bases spanning the gap. This CDR3 region has 15 residues.

V and J are TRBV9 and TRBJ2-7, with 10 bases identical to TRBD2. CDR3 size: 16 residues. Germline V lookup: CDR1 SGDLS, CDR2 YYNGEE. V gave up 3 bases and J gave up 4 bases; unmatched junction bases: 10. The CDR3 nucleotides are TGTGCCAGCAGCGCCGGCAGTAGCGGGGGGATGTACGAGCAGTACTTC. This codes for CASSAGSSGGMYEQYF.

This clone occurred a few times. This rearrangement joins TRBV4-2 to TRBJ1-3; D is undetermined. Trimming removed 1 base from V and 0 bases from J, with 4 bases in between. Per the germline V gene, CDR1 is LGHNA and CDR2 is YNFKEQ. The CDR3 sequence is 14 residues long. Here the CDR3 DNA reads TGTGCCAGCAGCCAAGTTAGCTCTGGAAACACCATATATTTT. It translates to CASSQVSSGNTIYF.